Listed here are 20 T cell receptor beta chains from one sample, sequenced in a study of early T cells in non-severe SARS-CoV-2 infection. From the 5' RACE reads, TCRdb called clonotypes with MiXCR, one entry per CDR3 protein. Altogether roughly 45,000 distinct CDR3 sequences are present, 12% being singletons, with the ten largest covering 8.5% to 10%. The sample taken for sequencing was whole blood. The receptors shown here come from an adult who was a healthcare worker with PCR-confirmed SARS-CoV-2 infection or an uninfected control (not recorded which).

This clonotype has a handful of counts. This rearrangement joins TRBV5-5 to TRBJ1-6; 9 positions match TRBD1. This CDR3 is 17 amino acids long. Germline loops: CDR1 SGHKS, CDR2 YYEKEE (reference sequence). J lost 6 bases, V lost 0 bases, and 7 bases had no gene match. The CDR3 spells CASSLGTGAGSNSPLHF. The CDR3 bases are TGTGCCAGCAGCTTGGGGACAGGGGCCGGGAGTAATTCACCCCTCCACTTT. Variable domain in full (rest from reference TRBV5-5 and TRBJ1-6): DAGVTQSPTHLIKTRGQQVTLRCSPISGHKSVSWYQQVLGQGPQFIFQYYEKEERGRGNFPDRFSARQFPNYSSELNVNALLLGDSALYLCASSLGTGAGSNSPLHFGNGTRLTVT.

This clonotype was detected many times. The chain uses TRBV5-1 and TRBJ2-1; TRBD1 matches 7 bases. Germline CDR1 is SGHRS and CDR2 is YFSETQ. V dropped 4 bases and J dropped 6; count of bases not matched to a gene: 13. The CDR3 runs to 16 residues. DNA for the CDR3: TGCGCCAGCAGCCCGATGCCCGGGACAGCCTTCAATGAGCAGTTCTTC. Translation: CASSPMPGTAFNEQFF.

This clonotype has at least ten counts. V gene TRBV19 combines with J gene TRBJ2-1, with 7 bases lining up with TRBD1. Trimming removed 5 bases from V and 0 bases from J; junction bases left unmatched: 4. The CDR3 totals 15 residues. CDR1 is LNHDA and CDR2 is SQIVND in the germline V gene (reference sequence). CDR3 coding DNA: TGTGCCAGTAGTCGCACAGGGGACTCCTACAATGAGCAGTTCTTC. Translating gives CASSRTGDSYNEQFF.

This chain connects TRBV11-3 to TRBJ2-3, with no clear D. Germline CDR1 SGHNT, CDR2 YENEEA. The length of the CDR3 is 12 residues. V was trimmed by 4 bases and J by 2 bases, leaving 4 bases between them. DNA for the CDR3: TGTGCCAGCAGCTCCTTCACAGATACGCAGTATTTT. This encodes CASSSFTDTQYF.

This clonotype was seen at least ten times. The chain is built from TRBV5-6 and TRBJ1-5; 8 bases fit TRBD1. J lost 6 bases, V lost 3 bases, and 5 bases had no gene match. The CDR3 extends over 14 amino acids. The germline V gene has CDR1 SGHDT and CDR2 YYEEEE. CDR3 sequence: CASSSTGGFQPQHF. The CDR3 nucleotides read TGTGCCAGCAGCTCCACAGGGGGTTTTCAGCCCCAGCATTTT.

This clonotype was seen a few times. This chain links TRBV18 with TRBJ1-1; D is possibly TRBD1 (6 bases). Germline lookup yields CDR1 KGHSH and CDR2 LQKENI. The CDR3 runs to 14 residues. Trimming cost V 5 bases and J 4 bases, with 14 bases left between them. The CDR3 spells CASSFAKGGTEAFF. The CDR3, as DNA: TGTGCCAGCTCATTCGCGAAGGGGGGCACTGAAGCTTTCTTT.

The chain carries TRBV11-2 and TRBJ2-3; D ambiguous. This CDR3 has 14 residues. V lost 7 bases and J lost 7, with 18 bases in between. Germline CDR1 SGHAT, CDR2 FQNNGV. The CDR3 DNA follows: TGTGCCAGCAACCGCAGAGGAGTAGGAAATACGCAGTATTTT. It translates to CASNRRGVGNTQYF. The variable domain in full, with the rest retrieved from reference TRBV11-2 and TRBJ2-3, is EAGVAQSPRYKIIEKRQSVAFWCNPISGHATLYWYQQILGQGPKLLIQFQNNGVVDDSQLPKDRFSAERLKGVDSTLKIQPAKLEDSAVYLCASNRRGVGNTQYFGPGTRLTVL.

The chain joins TRBV2 to TRBJ1-1; D gene uncertain. Germline V gene lookup returns CDR1 SNHLY and CDR2 FYNNEI. This CDR3 comprises 13 residues. V lost 3 bases and J lost 6, with 11 bases in between. In DNA, the CDR3 is TGTGCCAGCAGTGATGAGGGTATCTCTGAAGCTTTCTTT. This sequence encodes CASSDEGISEAFF.

This clonotype has more than one count but fewer than ten. The rearrangement uses TRBV29-1 and TRBJ2-1; 9 bases are shared with TRBD1. The J segment lost 12 bases and the V segment lost 1 base, leaving 7 bases of the junction unmatched. The CDR3 sequence is 13 residues long. Germline CDR1 reads SQVTM; CDR2 reads ANQGSEA. DNA of the CDR3: TGCAGCGTTGAAGGGGACAGGGCTAGTGTGCAGTTCTTC. Protein sequence: CSVEGDRASVQFF.

In this sample, this clonotype turned up many times. The chain joins TRBV27 to TRBJ2-1, with D possibly TRBD2 on 5 matching bases. This CDR3 is 11 amino acids long. The V end lost 5 bases, the J end lost 12 bases, and 11 bases lay between the germline ends. The germline V gene encodes CDR1 MNHEY and CDR2 SMNVEV (reference sequence). The CDR3 reads CASSAGRGQFF. The DNA for the CDR3 is TGTGCCAGCAGTGCCGGACGGGGGCAGTTCTTC.

This clonotype was found a few times. The chain combines TRBV27 with TRBJ1-1; tentatively, D is TRBD1 (5 bases). Germline V gene sequence: CDR1 MNHEY, CDR2 SMNVEV (reference sequence). There are 14 residues in the CDR3. V was pared by 2 bases and J by 2 bases, with 9 bases between. CDR3 bases: TGTGCCAGCAGTTTAGGGGCCTATAACACTGAAGCTTTCTTT. Its protein is CASSLGAYNTEAFF.

This clonotype was observed at least ten times. The rearrangement joins TRBV10-1 to TRBJ2-7; the D is unclear. The ends were cut back, 10 bases at V and 8 bases at J, with 9 bases in the middle. Germline V gene data show CDR1 as WNHNN and CDR2 as SYGVQD (reference sequence). CDR3 size: 9 residues. The CDR3 protein is CANWAQQYF. Here the CDR3 DNA reads TGCGCCAACTGGGCCCAGCAGTACTTC.

The V call is TRBV12-3 or TRBV12-4, the J call TRBJ1-1; D unclear. CDR3 size: 14 residues. Trimming left V 1 base short and J 2 bases short, with 8 bases between. CDR3 amino acids: CASSLGELNTEAFF. The CDR3, as DNA: TGTGCCAGCAGTTTAGGGGAGTTAAACACTGAAGCTTTCTTT.

This clonotype was seen only a few times. The chain joins TRBV7-2 to TRBJ2-1, with 7 bases matching TRBD1. Losses at the gene ends were 1 base for V and 0 bases for J; bases not matched to a gene: 3. The CDR3 is 16 amino acids. Germline CDR1 reads SGHTA; CDR2 reads FQGNSA. The CDR3 DNA is TGTGCCAGCAGCTTAGATGCAGGGGGCTCCTACAATGAGCAGTTCTTC. This encodes CASSLDAGGSYNEQFF.

Ten or more counts support this clonotype. The chain couples TRBV20-1 to TRBJ1-2; D is uncertain. The CDR3 totals 13 residues. Trimming removed 2 bases from V and 4 bases from J, with 11 bases in between. Germline values: CDR1 DFQATT, CDR2 SNEGSKA (reference sequence). The CDR3 DNA reads TGCAGTGCTAGACCCCCCGGGATCTATGGCTACACCTTC. Encoded protein: CSARPPGIYGYTF.

The rearrangement joins TRBV5-6 to TRBJ2-1; TRBD1 agrees at 7 bases. Germline V gene lookup returns CDR1 SGHDT and CDR2 YYEEEE. This CDR3 has 17 residues. V trimming: 4 bases; J trimming: 2 bases; junction bases outside the gene matches: 12. CDR3 coding DNA: TGTGCCAGCAGCACGATCTCCGGGACAGACCCCTACAATGAGCAGTTCTTC. Its translation is CASSTISGTDPYNEQFF.

The CDR3 sequence: CASSLEAGLAHEQYF. The CDR3 region has the DNA TGCGCCAGCAGCTTGGAGGCGGGACTAGCCCACGAGCAGTACTTC. The V call is TRBV5-1, the J call TRBJ2-7; 9 bases line up with TRBD2. Per germline, CDR1 SGHRS and CDR2 YFSETQ. Losses at the gene ends were 0 bases for V and 5 bases for J; bases not matched to a gene: 6. The CDR3 contains 15 residues.

This clonotype was counted a few times. The chain carries TRBV3-1 and TRBJ1-4; D gene uncertain. This CDR3 is 18 amino acids long. Germline V lookup: CDR1 LGHDT, CDR2 YNNKEL (reference sequence). V lost 1 base to trimming and J lost 0 bases, with 15 bases between them. The CDR3 bases are TGTGCCAGCAGCCAAGTTGGAGGGCGAAGGTCAACTAATGAAAAACTGTTTTTT. The encoded protein is CASSQVGGRRSTNEKLFF.

The chain couples TRBV7-9 to TRBJ2-4; TRBD2 aligns across 10 bases. This CDR3 region has 19 residues. CDR1 and CDR2 (germline): SEHNR, FQNEAQ (reference sequence). The J segment lost 0 bases and the V segment lost 2 bases, leaving 10 bases of the junction unmatched. For the CDR3, the DNA is TGTGCCAGCAGCTTACCGCCCAGCGGGAGGGCCGAAGCCAAAAACATTCAGTACTTC. This sequence encodes CASSLPPSGRAEAKNIQYF.

This clonotype was detected a few times. The chain links TRBV11-3 to TRBJ2-1; 9 bases map to TRBD2. In germline, CDR1 is SGHNT, CDR2 YENEEA. The trim removed 5 bases at V and 4 bases at J, leaving 6 bases unmatched. The CDR3 has 15 residues. The chain's CDR3 is CASSLLAGTYNEQFF. The CDR3 DNA follows: TGTGCCAGCAGCCTACTAGCGGGCACGTACAATGAGCAGTTCTTC.